A single sample gave rise to the 13 T cell receptor beta chains below, sequenced in a study of CD8 T cells in ankylosing spondylitis. One entry per CDR3 protein results from TCRdb running MiXCR on the 5' RACE reads. The data contain more than 110,000 distinct CDR3 sequences, roughly 8% of them singletons. Sequencing input: synovial fluid, either unsorted or a sorted T cell fraction (not recorded which). These receptors were collected from a male donor with ankylosing spondylitis.

The sample holds many counts of this clonotype. The V call is TRBV10-2, the J call TRBJ2-7, with a weak D call TRBD1 (6 bases). With 6 bases removed from V and 1 base from J, the gap between germline ends came to 19 bases. The germline V gene encodes CDR1 WSHSY and CDR2 SAAADI. CDR3 size: 16 residues. CDR3 in DNA: TGCGCCAGCAGGAGTAGGGCAGGGGATGAGTCCTACGAGCAGTACTTC. Amino acid sequence: CASRSRAGDESYEQYF.

Many counts were recorded for this clonotype. The chain couples TRBV28 to TRBJ2-3; tentative D call: TRBD1 (5 bases). The CDR3 spans 14 residues. Germline lookup yields CDR1 MDHEN and CDR2 SYDVKM. V was cut by 8 bases and J by 4 bases, with 16 bases left in between. CDR3 sequence (DNA): TGTGCCAGCGGCAGGGCAGGAGAGGCAGATACGCAGTATTTT. This sequence encodes CASGRAGEADTQYF.

At least ten counts were recorded for this clonotype. The rearrangement links TRBV12-3 or TRBV12-4 to TRBJ2-7; D could derive from TRBD1 or TRBD2 (5 bases each). The CDR3 consists of 13 residues. V lost 4 bases and J lost 4, with 11 bases in between. The CDR3 loop is CASSSGRAYEQYF. The DNA of the CDR3 is TGTGCCAGCAGTTCGGGACGGGCATACGAGCAGTACTTC.

This clonotype was observed at least ten times. The rearrangement uses TRBV10-3 and TRBJ1-1; D is ambiguous. The CDR3 has 13 residues. V was pared by 2 bases and J by 0 bases, with 4 bases between. In germline, CDR1 is ENHRY, CDR2 SYGVKD. CDR3 nucleotide sequence: TGTGCCATCAGTGAGAGTATGAACACTGAAGCTTTCTTT. Protein product: CAISESMNTEAFF.

This clonotype has just a few counts. The chain combines TRBV5-1 with TRBJ2-5; D unclear. Germline V lookup: CDR1 SGHRS, CDR2 YFSETQ. This CDR3 contains 14 residues. Trimming cost V 2 bases and J 4 bases, with 12 bases left between them. The CDR3 DNA follows: TGCGCCAGCAGCTTCGGAGATCCGGTAGAGACCCAGTACTTC. Translation: CASSFGDPVETQYF.

The chain is built from TRBV20-1 and TRBJ1-2; possibly TRBD1 for D (6 bases). CDR1 is DFQATT, CDR2 SNEGSKA, per germline (reference sequence). V dropped 3 bases and J dropped 7 bases, with 15 bases sitting between them. CDR3 length: 13 residues. The CDR3 sequence is CSASRQVSGGYTF. The CDR3 nucleotides are TGCAGTGCTAGTCGACAGGTTTCGGGTGGCTACACCTTC.

This sequence joins TRBV12-3 or TRBV12-4 and TRBJ2-3; 14 bases match TRBD2. J lost 7 bases, V lost 5 bases, and 14 bases had no gene match. CDR3 length equals 18 residues. CDR3 sequence: CASSQTHGTSGSRYTQYF. The DNA of the CDR3 is TGTGCCAGCAGTCAGACTCACGGGACTAGCGGGAGTAGGTATACGCAGTATTTT.

The CDR3 protein is CATSKGYNEQFF. The CDR3 DNA reads TGTGCCACCAGTAAAGGGTACAATGAGCAGTTCTTC. The chain employs TRBV15 and TRBJ2-1; no firm D call. This CDR3 has 12 residues. In germline, CDR1 is LNHNV, CDR2 YYDKDF (reference sequence). Between the trimmed V and J ends, which lost 6 bases and 4 bases, there was a span of 7 bases.

This clonotype was recorded many times. The V call is TRBV5-1, the J call TRBJ1-4; perhaps TRBD1 as D (6 bases). Trimming stripped 7 bases from V and 3 bases from J, with 13 bases between. This CDR3 has 14 residues. Looked up from germline, CDR1 is SGHRS and CDR2 is YFSETQ. The CDR3 protein is CASRGAGANEKLFF. For the CDR3, the DNA is TGCGCCAGCCGGGGGGCTGGGGCTAATGAAAAACTGTTTTTT.

The table lists this clonotype with many counts. V and J are TRBV2 and TRBJ2-1, with D unclear. Per the germline V gene, CDR1 is SNHLY and CDR2 is FYNNEI. V shed 4 bases and J shed 0 bases, with 10 bases lying between them. This CDR3 has 15 residues. The CDR3 DNA is TGTGCCAGCAGTGTTGGGTCTAGCTCCTACAATGAGCAGTTCTTC. Amino acids: CASSVGSSSYNEQFF.

Many counts were recorded for this clonotype. The chain couples TRBV29-1 to TRBJ2-1; D perhaps matches TRBD1 (6 bases). Trimming removed 0 bases at V and 12 bases at J, with 12 bases between. There are 12 residues in the CDR3. Germline CDR1 is SQVTM and CDR2 is ANQGSEA. As DNA, the CDR3 is TGCAGCGTTGAAGATCAGGGGAAGGGGCAGTTCTTC. Translating it yields CSVEDQGKGQFF.

The chain has TRBV18 and TRBJ2-5, with D unclear. Looked up from germline, CDR1 is KGHSH and CDR2 is LQKENI. V lost 3 bases and J 5 bases, leaving 10 bases between the germline ends. This CDR3 contains 13 residues. CDR3 region: CASSPKGLETQYF. In DNA form, the CDR3 reads TGTGCCAGCTCACCGAAGGGTTTGGAGACCCAGTACTTC.

The sample holds many counts of this clonotype. This chain links TRBV7-2 with TRBJ2-5, with TRBD2 matching 7 bases. Germline-derived CDR1 and CDR2 are SGHTA and FQGNSA. CDR3 length: 13 residues. J gave up 10 bases and V 4 bases, and 9 bases lay outside the gene matches. The CDR3 sequence: CASSWLRGEGQYF. The CDR3 DNA is TGTGCCAGCAGCTGGCTACGGGGGGAGGGCCAGTACTTC. The full variable domain, rest sourced from reference TRBV7-2 and TRBJ2-5, is GAGVSQSPSNKVTEKGKDVELRCDPISGHTALYWYRQSLGQGLEFLIYFQGNSAPDKSGLPSDRFSAERTGGSVSTLTIQRTQQEDSAVYLCASSWLRGEGQYFGPGTRLLVL.